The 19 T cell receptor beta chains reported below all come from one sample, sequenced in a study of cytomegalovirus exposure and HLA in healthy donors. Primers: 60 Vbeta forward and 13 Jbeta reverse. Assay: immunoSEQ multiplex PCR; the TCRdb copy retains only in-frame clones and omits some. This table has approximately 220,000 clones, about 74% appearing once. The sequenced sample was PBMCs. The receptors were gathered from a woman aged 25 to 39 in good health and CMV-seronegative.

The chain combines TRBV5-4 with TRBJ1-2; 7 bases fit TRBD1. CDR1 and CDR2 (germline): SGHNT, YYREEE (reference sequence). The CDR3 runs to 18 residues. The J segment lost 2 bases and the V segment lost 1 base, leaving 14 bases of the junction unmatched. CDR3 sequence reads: CASSLIPSRQGENYGYTF. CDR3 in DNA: TGTGCCAGCAGCTTGATTCCTTCGCGACAGGGTGAGAACTATGGCTACACCTTC.

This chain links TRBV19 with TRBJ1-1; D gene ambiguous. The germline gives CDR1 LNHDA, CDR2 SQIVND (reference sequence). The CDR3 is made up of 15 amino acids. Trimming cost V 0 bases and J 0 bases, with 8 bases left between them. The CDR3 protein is CASSIDGLMNTEAFF. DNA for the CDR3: TGTGCCAGTAGTATAGACGGACTCATGAACACTGAAGCTTTCTTT.

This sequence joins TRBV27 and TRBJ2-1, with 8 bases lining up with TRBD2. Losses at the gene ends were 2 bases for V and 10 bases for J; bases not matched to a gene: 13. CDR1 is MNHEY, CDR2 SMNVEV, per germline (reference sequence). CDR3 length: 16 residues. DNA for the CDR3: TGTGCCAGCAGTTTAGAAGGTTGGGGACTAGGACGGGAGCAGTTCTTC. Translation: CASSLEGWGLGREQFF.

The CDR3, as DNA: TGTGCCAGCAGCTCTCCGGGAGAGGTCTACGAGCAGTACTTC. Its protein product is CASSSPGEVYEQYF. The chain is built from TRBV7-2 and TRBJ2-7, with D perhaps matching TRBD2 (6 bases). From germline, CDR1 is SGHTA and CDR2 FQGNSA. Trimming left V 4 bases short and J 3 bases short, with 13 bases between. This CDR3 has 14 residues.

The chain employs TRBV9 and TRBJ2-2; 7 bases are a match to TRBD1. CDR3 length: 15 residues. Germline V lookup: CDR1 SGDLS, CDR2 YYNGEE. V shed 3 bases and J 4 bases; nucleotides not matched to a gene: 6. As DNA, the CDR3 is TGTGCCAGCAGCGGGATGACAGGGTCCACCGGGGAGCTGTTTTTT. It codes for CASSGMTGSTGELFF.

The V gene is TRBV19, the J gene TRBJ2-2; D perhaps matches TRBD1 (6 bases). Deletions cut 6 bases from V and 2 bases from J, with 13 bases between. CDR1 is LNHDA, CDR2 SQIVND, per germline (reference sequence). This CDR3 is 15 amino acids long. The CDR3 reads CASRDRHTNTGELFF. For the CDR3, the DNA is TGTGCCAGTAGGGACAGACATACTAACACCGGGGAGCTGTTTTTT.

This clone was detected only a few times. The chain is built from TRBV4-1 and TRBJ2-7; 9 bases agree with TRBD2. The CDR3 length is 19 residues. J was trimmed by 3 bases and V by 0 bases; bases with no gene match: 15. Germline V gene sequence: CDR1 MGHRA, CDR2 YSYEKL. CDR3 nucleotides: TGCGCCAGCAGCCAAGATGCGGGGGGGTACATCCCATCACTCTACGAGCAGTACTTC. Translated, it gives CASSQDAGGYIPSLYEQYF.

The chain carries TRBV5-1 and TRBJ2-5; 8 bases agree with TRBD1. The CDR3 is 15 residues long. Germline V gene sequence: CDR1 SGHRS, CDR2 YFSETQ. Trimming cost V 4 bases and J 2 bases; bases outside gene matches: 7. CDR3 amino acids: CASSGGQVLQETQYF. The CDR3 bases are TGCGCCAGCAGCGGGGGACAGGTCCTACAAGAGACCCAGTACTTC.

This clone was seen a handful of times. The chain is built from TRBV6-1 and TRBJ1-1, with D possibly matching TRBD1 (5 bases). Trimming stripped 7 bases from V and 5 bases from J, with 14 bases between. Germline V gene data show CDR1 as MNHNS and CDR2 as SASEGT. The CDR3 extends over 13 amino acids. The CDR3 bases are TGTGCCAGCAAACATACGGGGACTACTGAAGCTTTCTTT. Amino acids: CASKHTGTTEAFF.

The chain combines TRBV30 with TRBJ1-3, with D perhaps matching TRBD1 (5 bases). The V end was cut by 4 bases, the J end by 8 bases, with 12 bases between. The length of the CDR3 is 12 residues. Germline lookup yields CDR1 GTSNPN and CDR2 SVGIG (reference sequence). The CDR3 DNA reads TGTGCCTGGAACCCGGGGGGGGACACCATATATTTT. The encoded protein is CAWNPGGDTIYF.

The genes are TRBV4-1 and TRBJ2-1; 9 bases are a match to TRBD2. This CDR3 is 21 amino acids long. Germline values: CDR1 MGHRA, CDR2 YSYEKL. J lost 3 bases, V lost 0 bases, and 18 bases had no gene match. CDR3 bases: TGCGCCAGCAGCCAAGATCAGTTGGGTAATAGCGGGAGCCCACTCTACAATGAGCAGTTCTTC. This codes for CASSQDQLGNSGSPLYNEQFF.

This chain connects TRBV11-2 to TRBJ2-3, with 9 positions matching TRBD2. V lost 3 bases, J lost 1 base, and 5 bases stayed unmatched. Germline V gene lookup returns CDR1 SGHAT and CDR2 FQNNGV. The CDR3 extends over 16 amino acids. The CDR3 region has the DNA TGTGCCAGCAGCTTCGTAGCGGGAGATGGCACAGATACGCAGTATTTT. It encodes CASSFVAGDGTDTQYF.

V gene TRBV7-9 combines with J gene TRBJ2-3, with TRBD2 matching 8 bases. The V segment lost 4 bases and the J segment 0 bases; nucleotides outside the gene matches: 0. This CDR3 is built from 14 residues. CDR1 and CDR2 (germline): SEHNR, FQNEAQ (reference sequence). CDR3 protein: CASSSSGSTDTQYF. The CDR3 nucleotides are TGTGCCAGCAGCTCTAGCGGGAGCACAGATACGCAGTATTTT.

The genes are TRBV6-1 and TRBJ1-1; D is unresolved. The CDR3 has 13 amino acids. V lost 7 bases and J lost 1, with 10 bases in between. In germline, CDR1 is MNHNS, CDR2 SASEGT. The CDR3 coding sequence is TGTGCCAGCACCATGGGAGGGAACACTGAAGCTTTCTTT. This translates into CASTMGGNTEAFF.

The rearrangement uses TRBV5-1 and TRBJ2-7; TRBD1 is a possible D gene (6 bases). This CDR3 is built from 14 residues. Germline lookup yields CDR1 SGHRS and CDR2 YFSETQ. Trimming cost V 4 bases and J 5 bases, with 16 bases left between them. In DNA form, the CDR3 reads TGCGCCAGCAGCCCCGTATCGGGACACCACGAGCAGTACTTC. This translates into CASSPVSGHHEQYF.

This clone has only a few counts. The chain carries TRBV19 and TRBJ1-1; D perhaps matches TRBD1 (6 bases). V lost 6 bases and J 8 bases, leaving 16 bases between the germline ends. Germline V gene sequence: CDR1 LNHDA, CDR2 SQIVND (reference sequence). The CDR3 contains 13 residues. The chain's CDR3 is CASRNTGLREAFF. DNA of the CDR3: TGTGCCAGTAGAAATACAGGGTTAAGGGAAGCTTTCTTT. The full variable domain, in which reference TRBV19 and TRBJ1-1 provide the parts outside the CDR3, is DGGITQSPKYLFRKEGQNVTLSCEQNLNHDAMYWYRQDPGQGLRLIYYSQIVNDFQKGDIAEGYSVSREKKESFPLTVTSAQKNPTAFYLCASRNTGLREAFFGQGTRLTVV.

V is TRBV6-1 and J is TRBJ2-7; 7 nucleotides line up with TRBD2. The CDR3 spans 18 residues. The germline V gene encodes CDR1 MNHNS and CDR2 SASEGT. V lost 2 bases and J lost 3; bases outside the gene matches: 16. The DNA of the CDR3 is TGTGCCAGCAGTGAATTTGAGCGGGGCGGACTAGATTTCTACGAGCAGTACTTC. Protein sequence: CASSEFERGGLDFYEQYF.

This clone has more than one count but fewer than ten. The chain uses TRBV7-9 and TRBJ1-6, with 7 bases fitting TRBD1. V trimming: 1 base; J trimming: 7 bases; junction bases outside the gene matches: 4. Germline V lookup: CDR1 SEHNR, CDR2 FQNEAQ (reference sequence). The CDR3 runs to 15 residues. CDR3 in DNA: TGTGCCAGCAGCTTAGGGGGACAGAGAAATTCACCCCTCCACTTT. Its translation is CASSLGGQRNSPLHF.

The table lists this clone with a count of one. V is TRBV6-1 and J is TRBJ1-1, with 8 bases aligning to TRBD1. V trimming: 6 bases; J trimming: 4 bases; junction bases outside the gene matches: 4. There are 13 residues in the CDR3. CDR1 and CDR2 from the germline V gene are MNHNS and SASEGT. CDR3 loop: CASRTGAGTEAFF. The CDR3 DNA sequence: TGTGCCAGCAGGACAGGGGCGGGCACTGAAGCTTTCTTT.